This is a list of T cell receptor beta chains from one sample in a study of shared clonotypes between healthy human individuals. TCRdb's table, derived via immunoSEQ multiplex PCR, lists solely in-frame clones and lacks some. The sample has about 1,900,000 clones; around 96% are singletons. Sequenced input: naive CD8+ T cells sorted from blood. The receptors originated from a man between 18 and 29 years old in good health. CDR3s include the opening cysteine and the closing phenylalanine or tryptophan. The order of the fields is V gene, CDR3 length, D gene, J gene, clone size, CDR3 DNA, CDR3 protein. A D gene is named only where the DNA matches it firmly. Not every row has a clone size; where given, it reads once, few, many or a size class.

v_gene: TRBV14
len: 14
d_gene: -
j_gene: TRBJ1-2
abundance: -
CDR3nt: TGTGCCAGCAGCCTCCTTAACGGACCCTATGGCTACACCTTC
CDR3aa: CASSLLNGPYGYTF

v_gene: TRBV6-1
len: 15
d_gene: TRBD1
j_gene: TRBJ2-7
abundance: -
CDR3nt: TGTGCCAGCAGACAAGCCGGGACAGGGATCCACGAGCAGTACTTC
CDR3aa: CASRQAGTGIHEQYF

v_gene: TRBV14
len: 13
d_gene: -
j_gene: TRBJ1-3
abundance: -
CDR3nt: TGTGCCAGCAGCCCTAGGACGGGGTACACCATATATTTT
CDR3aa: CASSPRTGYTIYF

v_gene: TRBV5-6
len: 14
d_gene: -
j_gene: TRBJ2-2
abundance: -
CDR3nt: TGTGCCAGCAGCTTAAGGGAAAACACCGGGGAGCTGTTTTTT
CDR3aa: CASSLRENTGELFF

v_gene: TRBV6-5
len: 13
d_gene: -
j_gene: TRBJ1-1
abundance: -
CDR3nt: TGTGCCAGCAGTTACGGGGGAGGGAATGAAGCTTTCTTT
CDR3aa: CASSYGGGNEAFF

v_gene: TRBV30
len: 15
d_gene: -
j_gene: TRBJ1-6
abundance: few
CDR3nt: TGTGCCTGGAGTGTACACAGGGACATCAATTCACCCCTCCACTTT
CDR3aa: CAWSVHRDINSPLHF

v_gene: TRBV10-3
len: 15
d_gene: -
j_gene: TRBJ2-7
abundance: once
CDR3nt: TGTGCCATCAGTGAGTCGATAGGAGCGGCCTACGAGCAGTACTTC
CDR3aa: CAISESIGAAYEQYF

v_gene: TRBV30
len: 15
d_gene: -
j_gene: TRBJ1-5
abundance: -
CDR3nt: TGTGCCTGGAATGATGGGACACAGAGCAATCAGCCCCAGCATTTT
CDR3aa: CAWNDGTQSNQPQHF

v_gene: TRBV7-6
len: 17
d_gene: TRBD2
j_gene: TRBJ2-1
abundance: -
CDR3nt: TGTGCCAGCAGCTTAGCCACGAGCGGGGCGGAACAGAATGAGCAGTTCTTC
CDR3aa: CASSLATSGAEQNEQFF

v_gene: TRBV5-8
len: 15
d_gene: -
j_gene: TRBJ2-2
abundance: -
CDR3nt: TGTGCCAGCAGCGGGACCGACCCCCTCCCCGGGGAGCTGTTTTTT
CDR3aa: CASSGTDPLPGELFF

v_gene: TRBV27
len: 16
d_gene: -
j_gene: TRBJ2-7
abundance: -
CDR3nt: TGTGCCAGCAGTTCCTCGAGTTTAACTAGCTCCTACGAGCAGTACTTC
CDR3aa: CASSSSSLTSSYEQYF

v_gene: TRBV2
len: 15
d_gene: TRBD1
j_gene: TRBJ2-1
abundance: once
CDR3nt: TGTGCCAGCAGTGGACCGGGACAGGGCTTTGGTGAGCAGTTCTTC
CDR3aa: CASSGPGQGFGEQFF